One T cell receptor beta chain is described in this entry. Its antigen is unidentified. Other DNA sequences in the same sample also yield this CDR3. The record originates from a study of shared clonotypes between healthy human individuals. Findings of the study overall: Owing to a small donor count, the genetic and exposure-history diversity represented was limited. It was observed that roughly 5.4% of naive CD4 clonotypes were shared across a few donors.

As defined, naive CD8 cells were CD45RO-negative and positively selected for CCR7, with terminally differentiated effector memory CD45RA+ cells excluded. A deep-level run was used for the assay. Generated by immunoSEQ multiplex PCR, the TCRdb table keeps only in-frame clones and is missing some. The sample lists around 1,900,000 clones, 85% to 95% occurring once. The sequence was collected from a man aged 18 to 30 in good health. Some clones in this sample may be carry-over from other donors' samples. Specimen: naive CD8+ T cells from PBMCs.

The CDR3 loop reads CASSTRQRDTQYF. CDR3 bases: TGTGCCAGTAGTACCCGCCAGCGGGATACGCAGTATTTT. This chain connects TRBV19 to TRBJ2-3, with a possible D match to TRBD2 (5 bases). CDR3 length equals 13 residues. CDR1 is LNHDA and CDR2 is SQIVND in the germline V gene (reference sequence). With 4 bases removed from V and 6 bases from J, the gap between germline ends came to 11 bases.